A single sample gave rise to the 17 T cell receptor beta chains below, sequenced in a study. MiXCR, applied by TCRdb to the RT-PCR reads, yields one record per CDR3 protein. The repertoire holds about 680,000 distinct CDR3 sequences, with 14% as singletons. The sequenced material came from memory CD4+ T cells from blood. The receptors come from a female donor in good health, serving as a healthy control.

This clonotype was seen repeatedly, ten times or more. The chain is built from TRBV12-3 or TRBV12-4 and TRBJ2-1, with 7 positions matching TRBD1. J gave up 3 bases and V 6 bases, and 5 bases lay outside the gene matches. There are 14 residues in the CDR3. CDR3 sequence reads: CASSPRQGYNEQFF. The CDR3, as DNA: TGTGCCAGCAGCCCGCGACAGGGCTACAATGAGCAGTTCTTC.

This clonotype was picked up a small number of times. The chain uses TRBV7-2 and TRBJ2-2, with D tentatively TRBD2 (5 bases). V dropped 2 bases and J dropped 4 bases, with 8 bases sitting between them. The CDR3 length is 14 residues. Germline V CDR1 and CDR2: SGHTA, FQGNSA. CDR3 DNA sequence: TGTGCCAGCAGCTTATACGGAGGCACCGGGGAGCTGTTTTTT. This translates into CASSLYGGTGELFF.

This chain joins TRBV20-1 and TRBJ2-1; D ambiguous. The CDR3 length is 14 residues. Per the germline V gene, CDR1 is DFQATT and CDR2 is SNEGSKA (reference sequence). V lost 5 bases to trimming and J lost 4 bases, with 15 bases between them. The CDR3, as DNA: TGCAGTGCTCAAAAGCCCATGACATACAATGAGCAGTTCTTC. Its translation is CSAQKPMTYNEQFF.

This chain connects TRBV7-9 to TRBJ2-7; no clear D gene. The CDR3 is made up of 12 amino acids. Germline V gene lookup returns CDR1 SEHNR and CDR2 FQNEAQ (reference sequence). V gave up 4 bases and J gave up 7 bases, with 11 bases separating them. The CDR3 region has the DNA TGTGCCAGCAGCTCGGACGGTCCGGAGCAGTACTTC. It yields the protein CASSSDGPEQYF.

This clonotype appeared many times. The CDR3 sequence is CASGQGAGYGYTF. The CDR3 nucleotides read TGTGCCAGCGGCCAGGGGGCAGGCTATGGCTACACCTTC. The genes are TRBV7-9 and TRBJ1-2, with 8 bases that match TRBD1. The germline gives CDR1 SEHNR, CDR2 FQNEAQ (reference sequence). V was clipped by 8 bases and J by 4 bases; unmatched bases: 6. CDR3 length: 13 residues.

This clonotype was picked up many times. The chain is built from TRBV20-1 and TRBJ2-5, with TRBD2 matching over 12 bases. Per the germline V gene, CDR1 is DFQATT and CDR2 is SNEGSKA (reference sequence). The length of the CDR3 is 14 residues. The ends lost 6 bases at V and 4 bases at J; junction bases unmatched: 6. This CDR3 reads CSASTSGRGETQYF. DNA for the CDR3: TGCAGTGCCTCGACTAGCGGGAGAGGAGAGACCCAGTACTTC.

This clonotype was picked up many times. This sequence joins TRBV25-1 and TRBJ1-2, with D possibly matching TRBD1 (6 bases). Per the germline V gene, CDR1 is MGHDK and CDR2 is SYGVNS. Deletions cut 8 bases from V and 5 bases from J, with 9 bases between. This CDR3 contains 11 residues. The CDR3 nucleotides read TGTGCCAGCCGAGGGGGGTATGGCTACACCTTC. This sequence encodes CASRGGYGYTF.

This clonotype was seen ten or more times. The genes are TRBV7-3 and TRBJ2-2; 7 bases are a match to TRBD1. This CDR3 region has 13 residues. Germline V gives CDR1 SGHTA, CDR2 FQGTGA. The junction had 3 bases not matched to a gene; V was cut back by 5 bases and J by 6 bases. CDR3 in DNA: TGTGCCAGCAGCCCTCAGGGGGCCGGGGAGCTGTTTTTT. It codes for CASSPQGAGELFF.

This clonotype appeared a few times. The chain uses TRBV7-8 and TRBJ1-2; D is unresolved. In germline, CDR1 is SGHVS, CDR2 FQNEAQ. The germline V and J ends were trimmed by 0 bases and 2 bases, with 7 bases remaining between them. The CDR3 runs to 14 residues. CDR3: CASSLAIGNYGYTF. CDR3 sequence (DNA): TGTGCCAGCAGCTTAGCGATTGGAAACTATGGCTACACCTTC.

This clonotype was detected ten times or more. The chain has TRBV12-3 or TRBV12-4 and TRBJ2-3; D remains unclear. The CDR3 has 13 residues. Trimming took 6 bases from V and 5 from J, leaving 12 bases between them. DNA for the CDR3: TGTGCCAGCAGATCGGATACAGAAGATACGCAGTATTTT. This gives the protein CASRSDTEDTQYF.

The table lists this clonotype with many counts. CDR3 sequence reads: CSVERVNTEAFF. The DNA for the CDR3 is TGCAGCGTTGAGAGGGTGAACACTGAAGCTTTCTTT. The V and J genes are TRBV29-1 and TRBJ1-1; the D is unclear. The germline V gene has CDR1 SQVTM and CDR2 ANQGSEA. The length of the CDR3 is 12 residues. The V end lost 3 bases, the J end lost 0 bases, and 5 bases lay between the germline ends. Combining the CDR3 with reference TRBV29-1 and TRBJ1-1 gives the whole variable domain SAVISQKPSRDICQRGTSLTIQCQVDSQVTMMFWYRQQPGQSLTLIATANQGSEATYESGFVIDKFPISRPNLTFSTLTVSNMSPEDSSIYLCSVERVNTEAFFGQGTRLTVV.

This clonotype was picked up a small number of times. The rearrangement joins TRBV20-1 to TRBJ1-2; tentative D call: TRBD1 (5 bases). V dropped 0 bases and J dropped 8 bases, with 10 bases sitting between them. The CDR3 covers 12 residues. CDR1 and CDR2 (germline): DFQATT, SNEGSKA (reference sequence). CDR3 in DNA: TGCAGTGCTAGAGATCTGCGGGGCGGCTACACCTTC. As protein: CSARDLRGGYTF.

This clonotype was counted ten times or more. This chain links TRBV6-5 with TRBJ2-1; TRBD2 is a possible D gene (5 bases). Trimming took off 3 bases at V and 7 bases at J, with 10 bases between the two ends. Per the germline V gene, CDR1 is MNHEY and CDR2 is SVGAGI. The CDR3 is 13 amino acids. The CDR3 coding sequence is TGTGCCAGCAGTTATGCTCCGGGGAATGAGCAGTTCTTC. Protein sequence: CASSYAPGNEQFF.

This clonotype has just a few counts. In DNA, the CDR3 is TGCGCCAGCAGCTGGGAAGTGACAGGGAGTAATGAGCAGTTCTTC. Its translation is CASSWEVTGSNEQFF. The chain uses TRBV5-1 and TRBJ2-1; 7 bases fit TRBD1. The V and J ends lost 3 bases and 7 bases, in that order; junction bases with no gene match: 10. The germline gives CDR1 SGHRS, CDR2 YFSETQ. CDR3 length equals 15 residues. The full variable domain, its missing parts supplied by reference TRBV5-1 and TRBJ2-1, is KAGVTQTPRYLIKTRGQQVTLSCSPISGHRSVSWYQQTPGQGLQFLFEYFSETQRNKGNFPGRFSGRQFSNSRSEMNVSTLELGDSALYLCASSWEVTGSNEQFFGPGTRLTVL.

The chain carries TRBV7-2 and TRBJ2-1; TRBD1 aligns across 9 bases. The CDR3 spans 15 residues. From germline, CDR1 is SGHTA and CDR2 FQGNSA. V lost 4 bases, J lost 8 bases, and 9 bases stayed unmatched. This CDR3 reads CASSYRQGGFYEQFF. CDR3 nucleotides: TGTGCCAGCAGCTACCGACAGGGGGGGTTTTATGAGCAGTTCTTC.

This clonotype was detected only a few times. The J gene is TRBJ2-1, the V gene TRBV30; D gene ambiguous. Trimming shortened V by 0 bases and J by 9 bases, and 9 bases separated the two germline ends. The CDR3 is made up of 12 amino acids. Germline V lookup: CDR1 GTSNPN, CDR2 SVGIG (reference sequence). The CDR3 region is CAWSVFVGEQFF. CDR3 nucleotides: TGTGCCTGGAGTGTATTTGTTGGTGAGCAGTTCTTC.

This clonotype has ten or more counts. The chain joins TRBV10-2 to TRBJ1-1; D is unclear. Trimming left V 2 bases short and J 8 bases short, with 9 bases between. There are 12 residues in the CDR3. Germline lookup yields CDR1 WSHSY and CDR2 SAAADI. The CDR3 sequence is CASSEVQGEAFF. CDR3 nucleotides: TGCGCCAGCAGTGAGGTTCAAGGGGAAGCTTTCTTT.